A selection of T cell receptor beta chains follows, all from one sample in a study of regulatory T cells in long-lasting Graves disease. TCRdb itself ran the multiplex PCR reads through MiXCR, one entry per CDR3 protein. The sample holds 540,000 or so distinct CDR3 sequences, about 13% seen once. This same sample was also taken into another study, of T cells in Graves' hyperthyroidism and ophthalmopathy.

The sample was peripheral blood mononuclear cells (PBMCs), taken at new diagnosis, from a patient treated with antithyroid drugs. The receptors originated from a young man with Graves disease. CDR3s include the opening cysteine and the closing phenylalanine or tryptophan. A D gene is named only where the DNA matches it firmly. A clone size is listed for some rows: how often the clone was seen (once, few, many), or a class if it is expanded.

d_gene | j_gene | v_gene | abundance | CDR3aa | CDR3nt
. | TRBJ2-5 | TRBV24-1 | many | CATSDLQETQYF | TGTGCCACCAGTGATTTACAAGAGACCCAGTACTTC
TRBD1 | TRBJ2-3 | TRBV3-1 | few | CASSLTLGVGQGTDTQYF | TGTGCCAGCAGCCTGACCCTAGGGGTGGGACAGGGGACAGATACGCAGTATTTT
TRBD2 | TRBJ2-1 | TRBV20-1 | few | CSASSGRARTYNEQFF | TGCAGTGCTTCTAGCGGGAGGGCCCGGACCTACAATGAGCAGTTCTTC
. | TRBJ2-1 | TRBV5-1 | . | CASSFDGSRNEQFF | TGCGCCAGCAGCTTCGACGGGAGTAGAAATGAGCAGTTCTTC
. | TRBJ1-3 | TRBV6-2/TRBV6-3 | many | CASRWDVLSGNTIYF | TGTGCCAGCAGATGGGACGTCCTCTCTGGAAACACCATATATTTT
. | TRBJ2-2 | TRBV7-2 | many | CASSSQGASNTGELFF | TGTGCCAGCAGCTCCCAAGGAGCTTCGAACACCGGGGAGCTGTTTTTT
. | TRBJ1-4 | TRBV20-1 | many | CSAASLGKLFF | TGCAGTGCTGCCTCATTGGGGAAACTGTTTTTT
TRBD2 | TRBJ2-3 | TRBV7-9 | many | CASTRSSGADTQYF | TGTGCCAGCACCCGGTCTAGCGGAGCAGATACGCAGTATTTT
. | TRBJ2-3 | TRBV20-1 | . | CSAQTEGGGTQYF | TGCAGTGCGCAGACCGAGGGGGGAGGTACGCAGTATTTT
. | TRBJ2-7 | TRBV27 | many | CASTYRPDTHLDEQYF | TGTGCCAGCACCTACCGACCGGACACCCATCTAGACGAGCAGTACTTC
TRBD1 | TRBJ1-1 | TRBV27 | many | CASSRWTGNTEAFF | TGTGCCAGCAGTCGATGGACAGGGAACACTGAAGCTTTCTTT
. | TRBJ1-2 | TRBV19 | . | CASSIKSKFYGYTF | TGTGCCAGTAGTATAAAGTCGAAGTTCTATGGCTACACCTTC
TRBD1 | TRBJ1-2 | TRBV19 | many | CASSPTGGYGYTF | TGTGCCAGTAGTCCGACAGGGGGTTATGGCTACACCTTC
TRBD1 | TRBJ1-5 | TRBV27 | few | CASSLGQGYWTQHF | TGTGCCAGCAGTTTAGGACAGGGTTATTGGACCCAGCATTTT
. | TRBJ2-7 | TRBV27 | many | CASSSPMYEQYF | TGTGCCAGCAGCTCCCCTATGTACGAGCAGTACTTC
TRBD1 | TRBJ1-5 | TRBV7-8 | many | CASRRDRGWGNQPQHF | TGTGCCAGCAGGAGGGACAGGGGATGGGGAAATCAGCCCCAGCATTTT
TRBD1 | TRBJ2-5 | TRBV20-1 | many | CSARDGTGKETQYF | TGCAGTGCTAGAGATGGGACAGGGAAAGAGACCCAGTACTTC
. | TRBJ2-3 | TRBV12-3/TRBV12-4 | few | CASSSGPGDTDTQYF | TGTGCCAGCAGTTCGGGACCGGGAGATACAGATACGCAGTATTTT
TRBD2 | TRBJ2-5 | TRBV5-1 | . | CASSFSLAGQETQYF | TGCGCCAGCAGCTTTTCGCTAGCGGGACAAGAGACCCAGTACTTC
TRBD1 | TRBJ1-4 | TRBV20-1 | many | CSALNQGAREKLFF | TGCAGTGCCCTAAACCAGGGGGCAAGGGAAAAACTGTTTTTT
. | TRBJ1-1 | TRBV7-9 | many | CASSLGTLGTEAFF | TGTGCCAGCAGCTTAGGGACATTGGGCACTGAAGCTTTCTTT
. | TRBJ1-1 | TRBV27 | many | CASSLSRVMNTEAFF | TGTGCCAGCAGTTTATCGCGCGTCATGAACACTGAAGCTTTCTTT
TRBD1 | TRBJ2-7 | TRBV12-5 | many | CASGLVLLGTGASYEQYF | TGTGCTAGTGGTTTGGTCCTCCTGGGGACAGGCGCCTCCTACGAGCAGTACTTC
. | TRBJ2-1 | TRBV12-3/TRBV12-4 | many | CASSSLQGPGHEQFF | TGTGCCAGCAGTTCCCTACAGGGACCCGGGCATGAGCAGTTCTTC
TRBD2 | TRBJ2-2 | TRBV7-9 | few | CASSLVAGFSTGELFF | TGTGCCAGCAGCCTAGTAGCGGGATTCAGCACCGGGGAGCTGTTTTTT
. | TRBJ2-5 | TRBV20-1 | . | CSASMGLVQETQYF | TGCAGTGCTTCCATGGGTCTAGTCCAAGAGACCCAGTACTTC
. | TRBJ2-3 | TRBV20-1 | few | CSAPPGRGTDTQYF | TGCAGTGCCCCGCCGGGGAGGGGGACAGATACGCAGTATTTT
TRBD2 | TRBJ2-5 | TRBV7-9 | many | CASSSLAGGTETQYF | TGTGCCAGCAGCTCCCTAGCGGGAGGAACAGAGACCCAGTACTTC
TRBD1 | TRBJ1-2 | TRBV12-3/TRBV12-4 | few | CASSLTGTVYGYTF | TGTGCCAGCAGTTTAACGGGGACAGTCTATGGCTACACCTTC
. | TRBJ1-1 | TRBV10-3 | . | CAIRFTEPGTAFF | TGTGCCATCAGATTTACGGAACCAGGGACAGCTTTCTTT
. | TRBJ1-6 | TRBV2 | many | CASRLENNSPLHF | TGTGCCAGCAGACTGGAAAATAATTCACCCCTCCACTTT
. | TRBJ2-1 | TRBV6-1 | few | CASSALGRQNEQFF | TGTGCCAGCAGTGCCCTAGGAAGGCAGAATGAGCAGTTCTTC
. | TRBJ1-1 | TRBV27 | few | CASSRGGHTEAFF | TGTGCCAGCAGTCGGGGAGGACACACTGAAGCTTTCTTT
TRBD2 | TRBJ2-2 | TRBV5-1 | many | CASSLAASGHTGELFF | TGCGCCAGCAGCTTGGCCGCTAGCGGACACACCGGGGAGCTGTTTTTT
TRBD2 | TRBJ2-1 | TRBV7-8 | . | CASSLQREPGNEQFF | TGTGCCAGCAGCCTCCAGCGGGAGCCGGGGAATGAGCAGTTCTTC
TRBD1 | TRBJ2-7 | TRBV2 | many | CASSDSLDRVTYEQYF | TGTGCCAGCAGTGATTCCCTTGACAGGGTAACCTACGAGCAGTACTTC
TRBD1 | TRBJ2-5 | TRBV14 | few | CASSLGRQGANSGGTQYF | TGTGCCAGCAGCCTCGGGCGACAGGGGGCCAATTCGGGGGGGACCCAGTACTTC
. | TRBJ2-7 | TRBV9 | . | CASSVDGLGSAYEQYF | TGTGCCAGCAGCGTAGACGGTTTGGGGTCCGCCTACGAGCAGTACTTC
TRBD2 | TRBJ2-5 | TRBV7-9 | many | CASSPLGTGKTSAWSPNF | TGTGCCAGCAGCCCCCTCGGGACGGGAAAGACTAGCGCATGGTCCCCGAACTTC
. | TRBJ1-4 | TRBV28 | many | CASLRPLGNEKLFF | TGTGCCAGCCTAAGACCTTTGGGTAATGAAAAACTGTTTTTT
. | TRBJ2-3 | TRBV7-3 | many | CASSSLGVDTQYF | TGTGCCAGCAGCAGCCTAGGGGTGGATACGCAGTATTTT
. | TRBJ2-7 | TRBV20-1 | . | CSARPFRATRYNEQYF | TGCAGTGCTAGACCATTCCGGGCGACCCGCTACAATGAGCAGTACTTC
. | TRBJ2-3 | TRBV2 | many | CASSEQGTDTQYF | TGTGCCAGCAGTGAACAGGGAACAGATACGCAGTATTTT
TRBD2 | TRBJ2-1 | TRBV12-3/TRBV12-4 | many | CASSLSSGRAPAVFF | TGTGCCAGCAGTTTGAGTAGCGGGAGGGCGCCGGCTGTGTTCTTC
. | TRBJ2-4 | TRBV25-1 | . | CASSESAAKNIQYF | TGTGCCAGCAGTGAATCGGCGGCCAAAAACATTCAGTACTTC
. | TRBJ2-4 | TRBV15 | . | CATSRGDKAKNIQYF | TGTGCCACCAGCAGAGGGGACAAGGCCAAGAACATTCAGTACTTC
. | TRBJ2-3 | TRBV2 | many | CASTGGTQYF | TGTGCCAGCACAGGTGGTACGCAGTATTTT
. | TRBJ2-7 | TRBV6-1 | medium-sized | CAIGVTGTSNEQYF | TGTGCCATCGGGGTTACAGGGACCTCAAACGAGCAGTACTTC
TRBD2 | TRBJ2-4 | TRBV19 | many | CASSSQPGLAGLQEDIQYF | TGTGCCAGTAGTTCCCAACCGGGACTAGCGGGACTGCAAGAGGACATTCAGTACTTC
TRBD1 | TRBJ2-7 | TRBV29-1 | many | CSVEEGQGAIFHEQYF | TGCAGCGTTGAGGAGGGACAGGGGGCAATATTCCACGAGCAGTACTTC
. | TRBJ1-4 | TRBV10-3 | many | CAIAAGMGGREKLFF | TGTGCCATCGCAGCGGGGATGGGGGGAAGAGAAAAACTGTTTTTT
. | TRBJ1-2 | TRBV5-1 | many | CASSLDRSYGYTF | TGTGCCAGCAGCTTAGACAGAAGCTATGGCTACACCTTC
. | TRBJ1-1 | TRBV20-1 | many | CSASRRGTEAFF | TGCAGTGCTAGTAGAAGGGGCACTGAAGCTTTCTTT
TRBD1 | TRBJ1-6 | TRBV2 | few | CASRRTGVSPLHF | TGTGCCAGCAGGAGGACAGGGGTTTCACCCCTCCACTTT
TRBD2 | TRBJ2-1 | TRBV20-1 | many | CSARAPGTSHEQFF | TGCAGTGCTAGAGCTCCCGGGACTAGCCATGAGCAGTTCTTC
. | TRBJ1-6 | TRBV12-3/TRBV12-4 | . | CASSPPTGGNSPLHF | TGTGCCAGCAGTCCCCCGACGGGGGGTAATTCACCCCTCCACTTT
. | TRBJ2-7 | TRBV6-2/TRBV6-3 | many | CARDGFADYEQYF | TGTGCCAGGGACGGGTTTGCCGACTACGAGCAGTACTTC
TRBD1 | TRBJ1-3 | TRBV19 | . | CASSAPGQISGNTIYF | TGTGCCAGTAGTGCTCCGGGACAGATCTCTGGAAACACCATATATTTT
TRBD2 | TRBJ2-3 | TRBV27 | many | CASGPGLAGPSRAQYF | TGTGCCAGCGGTCCCGGACTAGCGGGCCCCAGTAGAGCGCAGTATTTT
. | TRBJ1-6 | TRBV5-1 | many | CASSLVRSPLHF | TGTGCCAGCAGCTTGGTTCGGTCACCCCTCCACTTT